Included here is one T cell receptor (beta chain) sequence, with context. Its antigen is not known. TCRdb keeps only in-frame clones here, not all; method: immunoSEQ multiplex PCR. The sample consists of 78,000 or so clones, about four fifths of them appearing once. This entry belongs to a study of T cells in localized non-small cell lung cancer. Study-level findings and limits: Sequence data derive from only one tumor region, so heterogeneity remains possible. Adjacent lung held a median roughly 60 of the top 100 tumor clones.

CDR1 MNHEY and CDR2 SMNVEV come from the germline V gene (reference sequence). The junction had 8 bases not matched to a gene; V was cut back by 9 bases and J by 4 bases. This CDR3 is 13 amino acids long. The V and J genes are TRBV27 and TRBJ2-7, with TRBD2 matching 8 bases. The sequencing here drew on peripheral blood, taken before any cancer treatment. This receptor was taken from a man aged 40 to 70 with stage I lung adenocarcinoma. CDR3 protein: CASARLASYEQYF. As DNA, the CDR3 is TGTGCCAGTGCGCGACTAGCGAGTTACGAGCAGTACTTC.